This T cell receptor (beta chain) was captured by sequencing in a study of blood T cell repertoires in COVID-19. Across the whole study: T cells, B-cell-depleted T cells, or PBMCs supplied cDNA or gDNA.

Germline CDR1 and CDR2: DFQATT and SNEGSKA (reference sequence). The CDR3 consists of 17 residues. V gave up 3 bases and J gave up 6 bases; unmatched junction bases: 17. Recruitment covered over 20 US areas and drew participants whose ages spanned roughly 18 to 95 years. Cohorts were based on clinical histories the participants reported. Sequenced by immunoSEQ multiplex PCR; TCRdb stores in-frame clones only, minus some. In the table there are about 270,000 clones, about 91% of which are singletons. Sequencing used PBMCs or T cells enriched from blood (not recorded which). The chain is built from TRBV20-1 and TRBJ2-4; 7 bases are a match to TRBD2. The sequence derives from a man in his forties or fifties who had been exposed to COVID-19. CDR3 in amino acids: CSASVGTTRTFANIQYF. The CDR3 DNA reads as TGCAGTGCTAGTGTCGGGACTACCAGAACTTTCGCAAACATTCAGTACTTC.